The 13 T cell receptor beta chains in this list originate from one sample, sequenced in a study of blood T cell repertoires in COVID-19. Here immunoSEQ multiplex PCR was the method, and the copy in TCRdb shows in-frame clones only, minus some. Of about 400,000 clones listed, 88% are singletons. The sample consisted of PBMCs or T cells enriched from blood (not recorded which). The source of these receptors is a woman aged 40 to 50 with acute COVID-19.

This clone was recorded a few times. This chain connects TRBV19 to TRBJ2-2; TRBD2 aligns across 12 bases. Germline lookup yields CDR1 LNHDA and CDR2 SQIVND (reference sequence). V trimming: 4 bases; J trimming: 4 bases; junction bases outside the gene matches: 7. This CDR3 has 17 residues. CDR3 DNA sequence: TGTGCCAGTAGTAGTGGACTAGCGGGGCACCTCACCGGGGAGCTGTTTTTT. Its translation: CASSSGLAGHLTGELFF.

On this clone: Germline and junction disagree at one end, which may indicate a read error. The rearrangement joins TRBV5-4 to TRBJ2-7; 13 positions agree with TRBD2. CDR1 and CDR2 from the germline V gene are SGHNT and YYREEE (reference sequence). The CDR3 length is 13 residues. CDR3 loop: CASSFGLAGEPDF. Written as DNA, the CDR3 is TGTGCCAGCAGCTTCGGACTAGCGGGGGAGCCAGACTTC.

Concerning this clone itself: This sample includes further DNA sequences coding for the same CDR3. This chain joins TRBV30 and TRBJ2-7, with D possibly matching TRBD1 (6 bases). This CDR3 is built from 12 residues. Germline V lookup: CDR1 GTSNPN, CDR2 SVGIG (reference sequence). V gave up 0 bases and J gave up 4 bases, with 7 bases separating them. The CDR3 loop reads CAWSVTGYEQYF. CDR3 bases: TGTGCCTGGAGTGTAACAGGGTACGAGCAGTACTTC.

The V and J genes are TRBV5-4 and TRBJ1-6; D is unclear. V was clipped by 4 bases and J by 8 bases, with 16 bases between them. Germline lookup yields CDR1 SGHNT and CDR2 YYREEE (reference sequence). CDR3 length equals 15 residues. CDR3 in DNA: TGTGCCAGCAGCCGGGGTAAGGGCTTCGATTCACCCCTCCACTTT. Amino acid sequence: CASSRGKGFDSPLHF.

The chain joins TRBV25-1 to TRBJ1-5; 8 nucleotides agree with TRBD1. Germline CDR1 MGHDK, CDR2 SYGVNS. V trimming: 5 bases; J trimming: 6 bases; junction bases outside the gene matches: 6. The CDR3 runs 14 residues. In DNA, the CDR3 is TGTGCCAGCAGTAACCAGGGGGCTGTTCAGCCCCAGCATTTT. Translation gives CASSNQGAVQPQHF.

The gene calls are TRBV29-1 and TRBJ2-7; TRBD1 matches 9 bases. Per the germline V gene, CDR1 is SQVTM and CDR2 is ANQGSEA. V lost 1 base to trimming and J lost 3 bases; unmatched junction nucleotides: 7. There are 15 residues in the CDR3. CDR3 protein: CSVEGGQGVDYEQYF. DNA of the CDR3: TGCAGCGTTGAAGGGGGACAGGGAGTGGACTACGAGCAGTACTTC.

This clone was seen once. The chain is built from TRBV15 and TRBJ2-5; 7 positions match TRBD1. V gave up 3 bases and J gave up 2 bases; unmatched junction bases: 0. The CDR3 length is 13 residues. The germline V gene has CDR1 LNHNV and CDR2 YYDKDF (reference sequence). The CDR3 sequence is CATSRGQQETQYF. CDR3 bases: TGTGCCACCAGCAGGGGACAGCAAGAGACCCAGTACTTC.

The chain recombines TRBV15 with TRBJ1-5; the match to TRBD1 covers 8 bases. This CDR3 has 16 residues. Germline-derived CDR1 and CDR2 are LNHNV and YYDKDF (reference sequence). The V and J ends lost 0 bases and 6 bases, in that order; junction bases with no gene match: 7. DNA for the CDR3: TGTGCCACCAGCAGAGATTACGACAGGGGCCCTCAGCCCCAGCATTTT. Protein sequence: CATSRDYDRGPQPQHF. The entire variable domain, with the rest obtained from reference TRBV15 and TRBJ1-5, is as follows: DAMVIQNPRYQVTQFGKPVTLSCSQTLNHNVMYWYQQKSSQAPKLLFHYYDKDFNNEADTPDNFQSRRPNTSFCFLDIRSPGLGDTAMYLCATSRDYDRGPQPQHFGDGTRLSIL.

V gene TRBV4-2 combines with J gene TRBJ1-1; D is possibly TRBD1 (5 bases). The V gene lost 0 bases and the J gene lost 6 bases, with 8 bases spanning the gap. This CDR3 comprises 13 residues. From germline, CDR1 is LGHNA and CDR2 YNFKEQ. The CDR3 is CASSQDREAEAFF. CDR3 DNA: TGTGCCAGCAGCCAAGACAGGGAGGCTGAAGCTTTCTTT.

The V call is TRBV5-1, the J call TRBJ2-5; 11 positions match TRBD2. CDR1 and CDR2 (germline): SGHRS, YFSETQ. V lost 4 bases to trimming and J lost 3 bases; unmatched junction nucleotides: 8. The CDR3 covers 16 residues. CDR3 residues: CASSRPGTSGKETQYF. The DNA for the CDR3 is TGCGCCAGCAGCCGCCCCGGGACTAGCGGAAAAGAGACCCAGTACTTC.

V is TRBV19 and J is TRBJ1-6; 10 nucleotides agree with TRBD1. This CDR3 contains 17 residues. Germline CDR1 reads LNHDA; CDR2 reads SQIVND (reference sequence). With V trimmed by 5 bases and J by 0 bases, 4 bases remained unmatched. The CDR3 spells CASSPRTGGSYNSPLHF. In DNA, the CDR3 is TGTGCCAGTAGTCCTCGGACAGGGGGCTCCTATAATTCACCCCTCCACTTT.

The V gene is TRBV5-4, the J gene TRBJ2-1, with D maybe TRBD1 (5 bases). This CDR3 spans 12 amino acids. CDR1 and CDR2 (germline): SGHNT, YYREEE (reference sequence). V lost 4 bases and J lost 10, with 12 bases in between. The CDR3 reads CASSPRVEEQFF. The CDR3 DNA follows: TGTGCCAGCAGCCCCAGGGTGGAGGAGCAGTTCTTC.

The CDR3: CAGVGNTEAFF. The CDR3 coding sequence is TGTGCCGGAGTAGGGAACACTGAAGCTTTCTTT. This chain uses TRBV7-9 with TRBJ1-1; D is undetermined. Trimming pared 11 bases from V and 1 base from J, leaving 8 bases between. From germline, CDR1 is SEHNR and CDR2 FQNEAQ (reference sequence). The CDR3 extends over 11 amino acids.